This TCR beta chain was profiled in a study of CD4 T cells in relation to SARS-CoV-2 and coronaviruses. The germline V gene has CDR1 LNHDA and CDR2 SQIVND (reference sequence). CDR3 length: 15 amino acids. Trimming at V came to 7 bases and at J to 0 bases, leaving 7 bases not matched to a gene. CD4+ T cells from unexposed donors were obtained before the COVID-19 pandemic (2011-2018). Isolation of CD4+ T cells took place after about 9 days in culture. Cells permitting, SARS-CoV-2 S/N and four cold-coronavirus spikes were tested on unexposed-donor CD4+ T cells. Profiled with immunoSEQ multiplex PCR; TCRdb holds only in-frame clones, not every one. The data hold roughly 17,000 clones, with roughly 80% observed a single time. On this clone itself: As yet, its antigen is unknown.

Sample: CD4+ T cells from PBMCs, cultured in vitro. The sequence was obtained from a human donor in good health. V usage is TRBV19 and J usage is TRBJ2-3; 7 bases are a match to TRBD2. CDR3 nucleotide sequence: TGTGCCAGTATGTCTAGCGGACAAAGCACAGATACGCAGTATTTT. This gives the protein CASMSSGQSTDTQYF.